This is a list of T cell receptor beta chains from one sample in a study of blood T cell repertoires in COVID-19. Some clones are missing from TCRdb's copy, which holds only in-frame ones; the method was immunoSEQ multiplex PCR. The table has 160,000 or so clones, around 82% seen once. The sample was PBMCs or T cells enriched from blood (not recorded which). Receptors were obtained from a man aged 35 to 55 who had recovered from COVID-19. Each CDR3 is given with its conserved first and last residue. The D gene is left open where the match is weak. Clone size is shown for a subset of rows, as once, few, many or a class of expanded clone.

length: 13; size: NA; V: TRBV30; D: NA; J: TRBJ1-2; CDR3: CAWSENRNYGYTF; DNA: TGTGCCTGGAGTGAAAACAGGAACTATGGCTACACCTTC
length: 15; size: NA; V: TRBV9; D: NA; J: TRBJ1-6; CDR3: CASSPDGQGYFLLHF; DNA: TGTGCCAGCAGCCCCGACGGGCAGGGCTACTTTCTCCTCCACTTT
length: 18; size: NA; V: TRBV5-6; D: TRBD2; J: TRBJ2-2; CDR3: CASTWEHSGGKYTGELFF; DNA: TGTGCCAGCACCTGGGAACATAGCGGGGGAAAATACACCGGGGAGCTGTTTTTT
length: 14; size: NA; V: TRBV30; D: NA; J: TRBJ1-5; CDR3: CAWSVEGYNQPQHF; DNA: TGTGCCTGGAGTGTAGAGGGCTACAATCAGCCCCAGCATTTT
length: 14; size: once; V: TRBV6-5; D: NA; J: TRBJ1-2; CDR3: CASSPALQIYGYTF; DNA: TGTGCCAGCAGTCCGGCGTTACAGATCTATGGCTACACCTTC
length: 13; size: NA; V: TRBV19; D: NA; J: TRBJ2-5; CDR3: CASGRSREETQYF; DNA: TGTGCCAGCGGAAGGTCTCGGGAAGAGACCCAGTACTTC
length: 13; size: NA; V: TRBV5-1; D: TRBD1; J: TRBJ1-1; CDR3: CASSSGQRTEAFF; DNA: TGCGCCAGCAGCTCGGGACAGCGGACTGAAGCTTTCTTT
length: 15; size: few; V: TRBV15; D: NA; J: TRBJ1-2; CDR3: CATSRAETGLGGYTF; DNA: TGTGCCACCAGCAGAGCGGAAACAGGCCTGGGGGGCTACACCTTC
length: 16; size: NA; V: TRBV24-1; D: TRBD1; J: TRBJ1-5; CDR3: CATSDSGTGQNQPQHF; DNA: TGTGCCACCAGTGATTCCGGGACAGGGCAGAATCAGCCCCAGCATTTT
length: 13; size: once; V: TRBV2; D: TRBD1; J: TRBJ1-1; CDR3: CASRRGLNTEAFF; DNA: TGTGCCAGCAGGAGGGGGCTGAACACTGAAGCTTTCTTT
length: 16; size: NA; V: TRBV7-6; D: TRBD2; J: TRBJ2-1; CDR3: CASSLGTSGGYNEQFF; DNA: TGTGCCAGCAGCTTAGGGACTAGCGGGGGGTACAATGAGCAGTTCTTC
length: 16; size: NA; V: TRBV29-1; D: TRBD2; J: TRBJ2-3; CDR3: CSVDASGGLRTDTQYF; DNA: TGCAGCGTTGACGCTAGCGGGGGGTTAAGGACAGATACGCAGTATTTT
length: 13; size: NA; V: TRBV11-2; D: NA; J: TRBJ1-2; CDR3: CASSFGFLAGYTF; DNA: TGTGCCAGCAGTTTCGGTTTCCTAGCGGGCTACACCTTC
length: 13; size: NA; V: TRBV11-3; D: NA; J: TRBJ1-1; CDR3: CASSLETNTEAFF; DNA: TGTGCCAGCAGCTTAGAAACAAACACTGAAGCTTTCTTT
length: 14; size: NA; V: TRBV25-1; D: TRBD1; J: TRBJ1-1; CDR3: CASSGDRGRTEAFF; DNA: TGTGCCAGCAGTGGGGACAGGGGGCGAACTGAAGCTTTCTTT
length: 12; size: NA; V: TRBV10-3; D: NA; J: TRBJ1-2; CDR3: CAISESEGGYTF; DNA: TGTGCCATCAGTGAGTCGGAGGGTGGCTACACCTTC
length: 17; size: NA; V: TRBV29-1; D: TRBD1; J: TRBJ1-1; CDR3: CSVDGPGTGKIPPGAFF; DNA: TGCAGCGTTGACGGTCCCGGGACAGGGAAGATACCCCCTGGCGCTTTCTTT
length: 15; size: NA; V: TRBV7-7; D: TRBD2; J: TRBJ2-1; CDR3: CASSLGGGGVHEQFF; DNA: TGTGCCAGCAGCTTAGGTGGCGGGGGGGTCCATGAGCAGTTCTTC
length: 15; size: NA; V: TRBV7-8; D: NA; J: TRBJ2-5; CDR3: CASSLVPGDQETQYF; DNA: TGTGCCAGCAGCTTAGTTCCAGGGGACCAAGAGACCCAGTACTTC
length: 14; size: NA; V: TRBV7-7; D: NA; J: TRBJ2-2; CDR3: CASSPFGPAGELFF; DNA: TGTGCCAGCAGCCCCTTTGGCCCAGCCGGGGAGCTGTTTTTT
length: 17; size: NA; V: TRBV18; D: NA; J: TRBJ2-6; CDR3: CASSGQPYSSGANVLTF; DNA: TGTGCCAGCTCAGGACAGCCGTATAGCTCTGGGGCCAACGTCCTGACTTTC
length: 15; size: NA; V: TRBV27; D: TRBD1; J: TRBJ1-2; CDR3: CASSVDRTGHYGYTF; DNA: TGTGCCAGCAGTGTAGACCGGACAGGGCACTATGGCTACACCTTC
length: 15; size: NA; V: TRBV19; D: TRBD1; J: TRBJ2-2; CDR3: CASTPGGQGTGELFF; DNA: TGTGCCAGTACCCCTGGGGGACAGGGGACCGGGGAGCTGTTTTTT
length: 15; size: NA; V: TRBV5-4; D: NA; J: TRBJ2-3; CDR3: CASSFGARSTDTQYF; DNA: TGTGCCAGCAGCTTTGGGGCCAGGAGCACAGATACGCAGTATTTT
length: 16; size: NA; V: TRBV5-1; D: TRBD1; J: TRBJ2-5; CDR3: CASSYSGTGREETQYF; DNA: TGCGCCAGCAGCTATTCCGGGACAGGGAGGGAAGAGACCCAGTACTTC
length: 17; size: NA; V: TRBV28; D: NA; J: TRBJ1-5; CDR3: CASSLSGGGQGNQPQHF; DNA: TGTGCCAGCAGTTTATCGGGGGGCGGTCAGGGCAATCAGCCCCAGCATTTT
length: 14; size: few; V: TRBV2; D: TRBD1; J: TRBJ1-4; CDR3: CASRGDRGPDKLFF; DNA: TGTGCCAGCAGGGGGGACAGGGGTCCGGACAAACTGTTTTTT
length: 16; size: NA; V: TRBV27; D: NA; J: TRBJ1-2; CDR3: CASMGGGETLWRGYTF; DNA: TGTGCCAGCATGGGAGGGGGGGAGACACTATGGCGAGGCTACACCTTC